A single sample is the source of the 14 T cell receptor beta chains below, sequenced in a study of OX40 agonist ivuxolimab in advanced cancers. Only in-frame clones appear in the TCRdb table, and some are missing; sequencing was by immunoSEQ multiplex PCR. The profile shows around 93,000 clones, 87% of them singletons. The sample here was CD4+ or CD8+ T cells sorted from blood, taken in a trial of the OX40 agonist ivuxolimab. The receptors come from an adult with an advanced solid tumor such as melanoma, head and neck, liver or kidney cancer.

The chain uses TRBV6-5 and TRBJ2-5; TRBD1 aligns across 10 bases. The V and J ends lost 5 bases and 3 bases, in that order; junction bases with no gene match: 3. CDR3 length equals 14 residues. Germline-derived CDR1 and CDR2 are MNHEY and SVGAGI. The CDR3 DNA sequence: TGTGCCAGCAGTCGGGACAGGGGTGAAGAGACCCAGTACTTC. Translated: CASSRDRGEETQYF.

The CDR3 DNA sequence: TGTGCCAGCAGCCGACGACTGTCCCCCTACAATGAGCAGTTCTTC. Translated: CASSRRLSPYNEQFF. This chain links TRBV14 with TRBJ2-1; D remains ambiguous. CDR3 length equals 15 residues. The germline V gene has CDR1 SGHDN and CDR2 FVKESK. V shed 4 bases and J shed 2 bases, with 12 bases lying between them.

This clone turned up a few times. This sequence joins TRBV7-8 and TRBJ1-1; TRBD1 matches 10 bases. The CDR3 runs 20 residues. Unmatched junction bases numbered 15, after V lost 2 bases and J lost 0 bases. Germline CDR1 reads SGHVS; CDR2 reads FQNEAQ. CDR3 region: CASSLNPGLPGQGLNTEAFF. The CDR3 DNA reads as TGTGCCAGCAGCTTAAACCCCGGCCTCCCGGGACAGGGGTTGAACACTGAAGCTTTCTTT.

The chain employs TRBV14 and TRBJ2-7, with D possibly TRBD1 on 6 matching bases. This CDR3 has 15 residues. The germline gives CDR1 SGHDN, CDR2 FVKESK. The V end lost 1 base, the J end lost 4 bases, and 14 bases lay between the germline ends. CDR3 loop: CASSQGRGKIYEQYF. CDR3 nucleotide sequence: TGTGCCAGCAGCCAAGGCAGGGGTAAGATTTACGAGCAGTACTTC.

This chain uses TRBV9 with TRBJ2-7; 7 bases match TRBD2. The CDR3 spans 15 residues. Germline V gives CDR1 SGDLS, CDR2 YYNGEE. V trimming: 3 bases; J trimming: 0 bases; junction bases outside the gene matches: 6. In DNA form, the CDR3 reads TGTGCCAGCAGCGCCGGGGGGAAGAGCTCCTACGAGCAGTACTTC. It yields the protein CASSAGGKSSYEQYF.

The chain couples TRBV7-2 to TRBJ1-5; D might be TRBD1 (6 bases). The CDR3 covers 15 residues. Per germline, CDR1 SGHTA and CDR2 FQGNSA. V was pared by 4 bases and J by 2 bases, with 12 bases between. The CDR3 DNA sequence: TGTGCCAGCAGCTCCCAGGGGTCCGGCAATCAGCCCCAGCATTTT. Amino acid sequence: CASSSQGSGNQPQHF.

The chain is built from TRBV6-5 and TRBJ2-1; D might be TRBD1 (5 bases). The CDR3 has 13 amino acids. Trimming took off 2 bases at V and 10 bases at J, with 12 bases between the two ends. The germline gives CDR1 MNHEY, CDR2 SVGAGI. In nucleotides, the CDR3 is TGTGCCAGCAGTTACGAGAATAAGGGGGAGCAGTTCTTC. Its protein product is CASSYENKGEQFF.

J is TRBJ1-5 and V is TRBV18; D is unclear. V was pared by 6 bases and J by 0 bases, with 9 bases between. The CDR3 runs to 14 residues. CDR1 and CDR2 (germline): KGHSH, LQKENI. CDR3 nucleotides: TGTGCCAGCTCGCCTTCCTATAGCAATCAGCCCCAGCATTTT. Amino acids: CASSPSYSNQPQHF. Complete variable domain (other parts from reference TRBV18 and TRBJ1-5): NAGVMQNPRHLVRRRGQEARLRCSPMKGHSHVYWYRQLPEEGLKFMVYLQKENIIDESGMPKERFSAEFPKEGPSILRIQQVVRGDSAAYFCASSPSYSNQPQHFGDGTRLSIL.

This chain links TRBV5-4 with TRBJ2-2; tentative D call: TRBD1 (5 bases). The germline V gene encodes CDR1 SGHNT and CDR2 YYREEE (reference sequence). Trimming stripped 6 bases from V and 3 bases from J, with 9 bases between. This CDR3 is built from 13 residues. This chain's CDR3 is CASTRVDTGELFF. The DNA for the CDR3 is TGTGCCAGCACCAGGGTCGACACCGGGGAGCTGTTTTTT.

As for this clone: Other DNA sequences in this specimen translate into the identical CDR3. V and J are TRBV19 and TRBJ1-5; no definite D call. Germline V gene lookup returns CDR1 LNHDA and CDR2 SQIVND (reference sequence). Between the trimmed V and J ends, which lost 3 bases and 5 bases, there was a span of 8 bases. The CDR3 spans 13 residues. The CDR3 loop is CASSIGGYQPQHF. In DNA form, the CDR3 reads TGTGCCAGTAGTATCGGAGGGTATCAGCCCCAGCATTTT.

The V call is TRBV7-6, the J call TRBJ2-3, with TRBD2 matching 11 bases. V shed 5 bases and J 2 bases; nucleotides not matched to a gene: 6. In germline, CDR1 is SGHVS, CDR2 FNYEAQ. There are 16 residues in the CDR3. The CDR3 is CASSQGLAVLTDTQYF. The CDR3 DNA reads as TGTGCCAGCAGCCAGGGACTAGCGGTCCTCACAGATACGCAGTATTTT.

The J gene is TRBJ1-1, the V gene TRBV11-2, with a weak D call TRBD1 (5 bases). Trimming pared 1 base from V and 1 base from J, leaving 7 bases between. The germline V gene encodes CDR1 SGHAT and CDR2 FQNNGV. The CDR3 is 14 residues long. In DNA form, the CDR3 reads TGTGCCAGCAGCTTAGCACAGGCGAACACTGAAGCTTTCTTT. This sequence encodes CASSLAQANTEAFF. Full variable domain (rest looked up from reference TRBV11-2 and TRBJ1-1): EAGVAQSPRYKIIEKRQSVAFWCNPISGHATLYWYQQILGQGPKLLIQFQNNGVVDDSQLPKDRFSAERLKGVDSTLKIQPAKLEDSAVYLCASSLAQANTEAFFGQGTRLTVV.

The chain employs TRBV2 and TRBJ2-2; D is unclear. CDR1 and CDR2 (germline): SNHLY, FYNNEI. V lost 5 bases, J lost 0 bases, and 13 bases lay in between. This CDR3 has 16 amino acids. The CDR3 region has the DNA TGTGCCAGCAGTCCGGTGGTTTTCGCGAACACCGGGGAGCTGTTTTTT. It encodes CASSPVVFANTGELFF.

J is TRBJ1-3 and V is TRBV5-1, with 8 nucleotides matching TRBD1. The CDR3 extends over 14 amino acids. The V segment lost 3 bases and the J segment 4 bases; nucleotides outside the gene matches: 3. Per germline, CDR1 SGHRS and CDR2 YFSETQ. The CDR3 DNA reads TGCGCCAGCAGCTCCGGACAGGGAGGAAACACCATATATTTT. Its translation is CASSSGQGGNTIYF.